Each of the 10 T cell receptor beta chains below was sequenced from the same sample in a study of blood T cell repertoires in COVID-19 (dated by TCRdb to about 2020). Libraries were constructed by the immunoSEQ multiplex PCR assay. The source is immuneACCESS, and TCRdb retained only in-frame sequences with V and J called. Part of the clones is not carried over; for the studies checked, unresolved V genes explain less than half of this, and the remainder is unexplained. The sample contains about 160,000 clones, approximately 80% of them found a single time. The ten largest make up more than 11% of the sample. The specimen was peripheral blood. These receptors were taken from a woman older than 75 with acute or convalescent COVID-19.

This sequence joins TRBV29-1 and TRBJ2-4; 12 bases agree with TRBD2. The CDR3 is 14 amino acids. Germline assignment: CDR1 SQVTM and CDR2 ANQGSEA. J gave up 2 bases and V 6 bases, and 2 bases lay outside the gene matches. CDR3 region: CSVGLAGTKNIQYF. DNA of the CDR3: TGCAGCGTGGGACTAGCGGGTACCAAAAACATTCAGTACTTC.

The J gene is TRBJ1-1, the V gene TRBV5-1; a possible D gene is TRBD1 (5 bases). This CDR3 is built from 15 residues. The germline gives CDR1 SGHRS, CDR2 YFSETQ. Deletions cut 4 bases from V and 4 bases from J, with 17 bases between. DNA of the CDR3: TGCGCCAGCAGCCCCCGACCCTGGAGGGGCACTGAAGCTTTCTTT. This codes for CASSPRPWRGTEAFF. The full variable domain, in which reference TRBV5-1 and TRBJ1-1 provide the parts outside the CDR3, is KAGVTQTPRYLIKTRGQQVTLSCSPISGHRSVSWYQQTPGQGLQFLFEYFSETQRNKGNFPGRFSGRQFSNSRSEMNVSTLELGDSALYLCASSPRPWRGTEAFFGQGTRLTVV.

The chain uses TRBV15 and TRBJ1-6; D call uncertain. The CDR3 is 14 residues long. Germline V lookup: CDR1 LNHNV, CDR2 YYDKDF (reference sequence). V lost 0 bases, J lost 5 bases, and 5 bases lay in between. CDR3 sequence (DNA): TGTGCCACCAGCAGAGATCAAAATAATTCACCCCTCCACTTT. This sequence encodes CATSRDQNNSPLHF.

The rearrangement uses TRBV7-2 and TRBJ1-5; TRBD1 might be the D (6 bases). The CDR3 is made up of 15 amino acids. Germline CDR1 reads SGHTA; CDR2 reads FQGNSA. Trimming removed 4 bases at V and 1 base at J, with 11 bases between. The CDR3 loop reads CASSSNRVSNQPQHF. CDR3 bases: TGTGCCAGCAGCTCGAACAGGGTGAGCAATCAGCCCCAGCATTTT. Full variable domain (rest looked up from reference TRBV7-2 and TRBJ1-5): GAGVSQSPSNKVTEKGKDVELRCDPISGHTALYWYRQSLGQGLEFLIYFQGNSAPDKSGLPSDRFSAERTGGSVSTLTIQRTQQEDSAVYLCASSSNRVSNQPQHFGDGTRLSIL.

This chain uses TRBV6-1 with TRBJ1-5; 10 bases are a match to TRBD1. Losses at the gene ends were 6 bases for V and 7 bases for J; bases not matched to a gene: 6. Germline CDR1 is MNHNS and CDR2 is SASEGT. The CDR3 totals 14 residues. The CDR3: CASRPGQGWQPQHF. DNA for the CDR3: TGTGCCAGCAGGCCGGGACAGGGGTGGCAGCCCCAGCATTTT.

The chain carries TRBV6-5 and TRBJ1-6, with a weak D call TRBD1 (5 bases). Germline V CDR1 and CDR2: MNHEY, SVGAGI. This CDR3 is built from 15 residues. V gave up 6 bases and J gave up 6 bases, with 15 bases separating them. This chain's CDR3 is CASSLSRVVNSPLHF. For the CDR3, the DNA is TGTGCCAGCAGCCTCTCCAGGGTGGTTAATTCACCCCTCCACTTT.

This clone was observed once. The chain joins TRBV5-6 to TRBJ2-7, with a weak D call TRBD1 (6 bases). Germline-derived CDR1 and CDR2 are SGHDT and YYEEEE. The CDR3 consists of 13 residues. Trimming left V 5 bases short and J 3 bases short, with 12 bases between. This CDR3 is CASSSGARYEQYF. CDR3 bases: TGTGCCAGCAGTTCAGGGGCACGCTACGAGCAGTACTTC.

The CDR3 DNA follows: TGTGCCAGCAGCCTCCAGGGCTACGAGCAGTACTTC. This encodes CASSLQGYEQYF. V and J are TRBV7-9 and TRBJ2-7; D is perhaps TRBD1 (5 bases). The CDR3 sequence is 12 residues long. Deletions cut 5 bases from V and 3 bases from J, with 8 bases between. Per the germline V gene, CDR1 is SEHNR and CDR2 is FQNEAQ (reference sequence).

The chain carries TRBV6-5 and TRBJ2-3; 8 nucleotides line up with TRBD1. The germline CDR1 and CDR2 sequences are MNHEY and SVGAGI. The CDR3 length is 14 residues. With 4 bases clipped from V and 6 bases from J, the junction kept 6 bases outside the gene matches. CDR3 bases: TGTGCCAGCAGTTGGACAGGGTTACTTGATACGCAGTATTTT. It is translated as CASSWTGLLDTQYF.

V and J are TRBV28 and TRBJ1-3; maybe TRBD1 (6 bases). Trimming stripped 3 bases from V and 0 bases from J, with 9 bases between. Germline CDR1 MDHEN, CDR2 SYDVKM. The CDR3 sequence is 15 residues long. As DNA, the CDR3 is TGTGCCAGCAGTTTCCCCAGGGGCTCTGGAAACACCATATATTTT. Translating gives CASSFPRGSGNTIYF.